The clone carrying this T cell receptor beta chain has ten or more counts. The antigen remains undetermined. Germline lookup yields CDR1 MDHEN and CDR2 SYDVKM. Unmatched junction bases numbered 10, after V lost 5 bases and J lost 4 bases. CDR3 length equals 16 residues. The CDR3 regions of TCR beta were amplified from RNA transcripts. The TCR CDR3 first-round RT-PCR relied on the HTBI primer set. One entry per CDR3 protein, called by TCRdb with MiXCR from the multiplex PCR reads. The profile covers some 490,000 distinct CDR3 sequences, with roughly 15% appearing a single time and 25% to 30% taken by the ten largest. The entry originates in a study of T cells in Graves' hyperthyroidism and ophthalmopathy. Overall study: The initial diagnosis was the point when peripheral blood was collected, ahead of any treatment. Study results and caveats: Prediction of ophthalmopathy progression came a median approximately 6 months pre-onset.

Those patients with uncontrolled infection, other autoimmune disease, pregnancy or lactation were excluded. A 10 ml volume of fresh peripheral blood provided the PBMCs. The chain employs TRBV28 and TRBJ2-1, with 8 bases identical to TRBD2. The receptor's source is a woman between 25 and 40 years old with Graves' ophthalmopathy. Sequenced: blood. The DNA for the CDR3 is TGTGCCAGCAGTACAACCGGGACTAGGGTATACAATGAGCAGTTCTTC. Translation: CASSTTGTRVYNEQFF.